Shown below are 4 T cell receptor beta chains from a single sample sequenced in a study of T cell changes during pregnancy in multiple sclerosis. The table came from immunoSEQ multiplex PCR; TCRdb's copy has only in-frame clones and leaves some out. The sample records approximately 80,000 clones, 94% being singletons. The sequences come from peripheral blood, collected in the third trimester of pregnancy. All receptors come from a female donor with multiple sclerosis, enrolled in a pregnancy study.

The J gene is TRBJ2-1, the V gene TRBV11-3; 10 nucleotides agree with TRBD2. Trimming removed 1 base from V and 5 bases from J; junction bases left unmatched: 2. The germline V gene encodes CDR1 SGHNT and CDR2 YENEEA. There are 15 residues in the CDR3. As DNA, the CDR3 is TGTGCCAGCAGCTTAGTAGCGGGGGGTAACAATGAGCAGTTCTTC. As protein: CASSLVAGGNNEQFF.

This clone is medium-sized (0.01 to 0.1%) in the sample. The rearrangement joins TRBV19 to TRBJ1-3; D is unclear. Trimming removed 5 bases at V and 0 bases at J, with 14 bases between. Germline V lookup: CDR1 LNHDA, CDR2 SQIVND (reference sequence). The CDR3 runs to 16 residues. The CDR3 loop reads CASSLIDISSGNTIYF. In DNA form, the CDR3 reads TGTGCCAGTAGTTTAATCGACATCAGCTCTGGAAACACCATATATTTT.

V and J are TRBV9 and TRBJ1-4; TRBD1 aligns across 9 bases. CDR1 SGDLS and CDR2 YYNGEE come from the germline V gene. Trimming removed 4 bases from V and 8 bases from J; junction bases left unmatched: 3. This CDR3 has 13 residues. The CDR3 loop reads CASSTGGREKLFF. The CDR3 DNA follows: TGTGCCAGCAGCACAGGGGGCCGCGAAAAACTGTTTTTT.

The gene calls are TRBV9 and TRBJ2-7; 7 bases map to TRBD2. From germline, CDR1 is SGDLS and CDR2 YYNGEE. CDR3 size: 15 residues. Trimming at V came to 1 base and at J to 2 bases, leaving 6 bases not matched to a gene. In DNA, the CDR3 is TGTGCCAGCAGCGTATTCGCGGGGGAGGCCTACGAGCAGTACTTC. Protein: CASSVFAGEAYEQYF.